One and the same sample provided the 3 T cell receptor beta chains below, sequenced in a study of cytomegalovirus exposure and HLA in healthy donors. Produced via immunoSEQ multiplex PCR; TCRdb's table is partial and in-frame only. The repertoire holds roughly 150,000 clones, with approximately 86% as singletons. The specimen was PBMCs. Receptors originate from a man aged 18 to 35 in good health and CMV-seropositive.

The chain joins TRBV7-9 to TRBJ1-3; D gene ambiguous. The length of the CDR3 is 15 residues. CDR1 SEHNR and CDR2 FQNEAQ come from the germline V gene (reference sequence). Between the trimmed V and J ends, which lost 1 base and 0 bases, there was a span of 7 bases. The CDR3 region is CASSLGKSSGNTIYF. The CDR3 nucleotides read TGTGCCAGCAGCTTAGGCAAGAGCTCTGGAAACACCATATATTTT.

This clone has a handful of counts. This chain uses TRBV2 with TRBJ1-2; possibly TRBD1 for D (5 bases). This CDR3 has 14 amino acids. Trimming took off 7 bases at V and 0 bases at J, with 12 bases between the two ends. Germline V CDR1 and CDR2: SNHLY, FYNNEI. This chain's CDR3 is CASMKQEANYGYTF. The CDR3, as DNA: TGTGCCAGCATGAAACAGGAAGCTAACTATGGCTACACCTTC.

The rearrangement joins TRBV5-1 to TRBJ2-7, with 16 bases fitting TRBD2. The junction had 4 bases not matched to a gene; V was cut back by 4 bases and J by 6 bases. This CDR3 has 15 residues. Germline lookup yields CDR1 SGHRS and CDR2 YFSETQ. The chain's CDR3 is CASSKGLAGGAEQYF. The CDR3 bases are TGCGCCAGCAGCAAGGGACTAGCGGGGGGGGCCGAGCAGTACTTC.